The clone carrying this T cell receptor (beta chain) was counted ten times or more. Its antigen is undetermined. With roughly 540 ng total RNA as template and a constant-region primer, TCR beta cDNA was made. Three rounds of nested multiplex PCR with slightly modified ARM-PCR produced TCR beta libraries. Two initial PCR rounds of approximately 10 cycles each paired TRBV1-TRBV30 forward primers with a C-beta reverse primer. Using its own MiXCR run on the multiplex PCR reads, TCRdb lists one record per CDR3 protein. The data show approximately 300,000 distinct CDR3 sequences, with over 55% seen just once and about 9.4% held by the top ten. The study extracted blood RNA from unsorted whole blood and also extracted germline DNA. Surgery was preceded by the collection of about 3.6 milliliters of peripheral blood. Trimming stripped 3 bases from V and 7 bases from J, with 7 bases between. This CDR3 is built from 12 residues. Germline V gene data show CDR1 as MNHNS and CDR2 as SASEGT.

The sample belongs to a study of tumor-infiltrating lymphocytes in primary liver carcinoma. Study-level information: Samples had roughly 3.65 to 8 million productive TCRbeta reads, comparable between tissue types. Whole-study results and caveats: It was in tumors, not blood, that the top-250-clone fraction was significantly higher (p = 0.039). Pairs comparing tumor with adjacent tissue or blood overlapped less than pairs drawn from tumor regions.

The clonotype was recovered from a man aged 35 to 55 with primary liver carcinoma and hepatitis B virus infection. Material for sequencing was peripheral blood. V and J are TRBV6-1 and TRBJ2-4; tentative D call: TRBD2 (6 bases). The CDR3 coding sequence is TGTGCCAGCAGTGATCGGGGGAACATTCAGTACTTC. Residues: CASSDRGNIQYF.